This T cell receptor (beta chain) comes out of a study of cytomegalovirus exposure and HLA in healthy donors. General study points: Listed as cytomegalovirus-associated were 150 to 200 TCR beta chains.

CDR3 length: 12 residues. Trimming stripped 3 bases from V and 6 bases from J, with 9 bases between. Germline V gene lookup returns CDR1 GTSNPN and CDR2 SVGIG (reference sequence). Comment on this clone: The antigen is not known.

This PCR relied on a set of 60 Vbeta primers and 13 Jbeta primers. Method: immunoSEQ multiplex PCR; TCRdb's copy keeps in-frame clones and lacks some. The repertoire includes some 200,000 clones, around 80% of them detected once, and roughly 2.5% sits in the top ten. J is TRBJ1-5 and V is TRBV30; D gene uncertain. The sequenced material came from PBMCs. This sequence originates from an older woman in good health and CMV-seropositive. Here the CDR3 reads CAWSGVAQPQHF. CDR3 sequence (DNA): TGTGCCTGGAGCGGGGTGGCTCAGCCCCAGCATTTT.